Described below is a single T cell receptor beta chain sequence and its context. What it binds is unknown. T-allo10 cells from the graft donor were described as anergic, host-alloantigen-specific, and alloantigen-specific suppressors. The entry originates in a study of type 1 regulatory T cells. Study information: T-allo10 is an in vitro-generated, Tr1-enriched CD4 T cell product specific for alloantigen.

TCRdb reanalysed the reads using MiXCR and keeps one entry per CDR3 protein. The profile shows about 68,000 distinct CDR3 sequences, about 62% of them singletons. V was pared by 5 bases and J by 7 bases, with 8 bases of the junction left unmatched. The CDR3 has 15 amino acids. CDR1 MNHNS and CDR2 SASEGT come from the germline V gene. The sample comprised cultured T cells, either the whole culture or a sorted T cell fraction (not recorded which). Subset denoted: Tr1-enriched cell product generated in vitro against host alloantigens. The rearrangement uses TRBV6-1 and TRBJ2-2; 9 positions match TRBD1. The TCR was taken from a human donor in good health. This chain's CDR3 is CASSTTGGGGGELFF. As DNA, the CDR3 is TGTGCCAGCAGTACAACAGGGGGCGGAGGCGGGGAGCTGTTTTTT.